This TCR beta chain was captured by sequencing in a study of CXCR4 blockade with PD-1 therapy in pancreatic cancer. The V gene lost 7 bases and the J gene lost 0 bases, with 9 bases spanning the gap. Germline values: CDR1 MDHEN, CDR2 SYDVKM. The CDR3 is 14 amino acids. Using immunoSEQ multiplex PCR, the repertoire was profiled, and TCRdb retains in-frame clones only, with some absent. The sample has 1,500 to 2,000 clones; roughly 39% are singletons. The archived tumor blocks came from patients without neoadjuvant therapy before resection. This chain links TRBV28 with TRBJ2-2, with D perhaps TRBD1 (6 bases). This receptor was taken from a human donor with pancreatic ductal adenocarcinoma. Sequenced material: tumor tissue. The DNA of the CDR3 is TGTGCCAGCATTGGGGGCCCGAACACCGGGGAGCTGTTTTTT. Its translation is CASIGGPNTGELFF.